This TCR beta chain was sequenced for a study of CD8+ T cells in alopecia areata. The study, taken as a whole, reports: Many expanded lesional clones persisted during tofacitinib (in both scalp and blood).

Treatment denoted: oral pan-JAK inhibitor, 5-10 mg twice daily. It was from alopecia areata patients that lesional scalp punch biopsies and peripheral blood were collected. As the sequencing template, cDNA was produced by extracting RNA and reverse transcribing it. This table comes from immunoSEQ multiplex PCR, and its TCRdb copy is limited to in-frame clones, with some not included. The profile shows about 210,000 clones, 64% of them singletons. As to this clone: Its antigen is unidentified.

This material consisted of CD4+ T cells sorted from blood, taken at week 4, from a patient treated with tofacitinib. The sequence was collected from a human donor with alopecia areata.

CDR3 amino acids: CASRRGLAKNIQYF. The CDR3 coding sequence is TGTGCCAGCCGTCGGGGGCTAGCCAAAAACATTCAGTACTTC. The chain carries TRBV2 and TRBJ2-4, with D tentatively TRBD1 or TRBD2 (6 bases each). CDR1 is SNHLY, CDR2 FYNNEI, per germline. The ends were cut back, 8 bases at V and 0 bases at J, with 11 bases in the middle. The CDR3 sequence is 14 residues long.